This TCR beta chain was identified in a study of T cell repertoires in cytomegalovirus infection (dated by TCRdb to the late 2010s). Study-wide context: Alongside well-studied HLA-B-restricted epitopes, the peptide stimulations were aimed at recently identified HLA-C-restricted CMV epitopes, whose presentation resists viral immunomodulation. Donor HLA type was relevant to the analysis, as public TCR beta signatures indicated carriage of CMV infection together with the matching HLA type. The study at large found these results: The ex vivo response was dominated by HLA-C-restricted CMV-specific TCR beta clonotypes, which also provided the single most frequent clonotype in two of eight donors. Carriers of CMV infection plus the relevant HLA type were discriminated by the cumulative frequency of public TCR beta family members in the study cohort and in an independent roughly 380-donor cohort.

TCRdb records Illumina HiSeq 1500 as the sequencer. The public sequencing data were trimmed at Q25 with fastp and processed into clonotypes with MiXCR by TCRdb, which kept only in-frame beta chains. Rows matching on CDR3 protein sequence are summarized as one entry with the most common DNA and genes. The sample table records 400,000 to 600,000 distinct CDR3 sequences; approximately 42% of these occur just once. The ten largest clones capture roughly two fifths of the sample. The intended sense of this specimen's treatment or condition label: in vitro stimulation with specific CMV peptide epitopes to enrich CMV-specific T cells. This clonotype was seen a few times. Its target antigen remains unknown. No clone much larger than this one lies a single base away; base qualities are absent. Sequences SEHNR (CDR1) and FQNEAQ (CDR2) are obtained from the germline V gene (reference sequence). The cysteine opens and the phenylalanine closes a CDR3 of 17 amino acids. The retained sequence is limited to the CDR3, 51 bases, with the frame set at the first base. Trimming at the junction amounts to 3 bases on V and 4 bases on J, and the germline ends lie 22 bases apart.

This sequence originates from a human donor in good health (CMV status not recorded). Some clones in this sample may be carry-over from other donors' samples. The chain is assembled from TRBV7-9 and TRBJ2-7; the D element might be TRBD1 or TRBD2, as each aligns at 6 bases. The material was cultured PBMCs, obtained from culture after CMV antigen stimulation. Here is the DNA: TGTGCCAGCAGCTTGGGCCTAGGGGGGAGAGGGTCTTACGAGCAGTACTTC. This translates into CASSLGLGGRGSYEQYF. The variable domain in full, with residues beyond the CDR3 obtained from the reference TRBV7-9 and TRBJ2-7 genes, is DTGVSQNPRHKITKRGQNVTFRCDPISEHNRLYWYRQTLGQGPEFLTYFQNEAQLEKSRLLSDRFSAERPKGSFSTLEIQRTEQGDSAMYLCASSLGLGGRGSYEQYFGPGTRLTVT.